Below, one T cell receptor (beta chain) is given with its context. The antigen is undetermined. The sample originates from a study of identical twins. Germline values: CDR1 DFQATT, CDR2 SNEGSKA (reference sequence). The V gene end was trimmed by 1 base and the J gene end by 3 bases; junction bases not matched to a gene: 12. This CDR3 is built from 16 residues. Study observations and caveats: There is a chance that invariant MAIT and iNKT cells partially muddied zero-insertion analyses. Twins' excess sharing was less marked for out-of-frame beta sequences.

One entry per CDR3 protein results from TCRdb running MiXCR on the 5' RACE reads. The sample lists approximately 210,000 distinct CDR3 sequences; less than 9.5% were seen once. The V and J genes are TRBV20-1 and TRBJ2-7; 7 positions agree with TRBD2. The TCR comes from a woman younger than 30 in good health. Material: memory (CD45RO+) T cells sorted from blood. DNA of the CDR3: TGCAGTGCTAGAGTAATATCGGGCGGGGGAAACTACGAGCAGTACTTC. Its protein product is CSARVISGGGNYEQYF.